This T cell receptor beta chain derives from a study of identical twins. This clonotype was found a few times. This CDR3 has 17 residues. Looked up from germline, CDR1 is LNHNV and CDR2 is YYDKDF (reference sequence). V was shortened by 5 bases and J by 0 bases, with 19 bases between the two germline ends. A universal primer site was incorporated via template switching, and the cDNA contained unique molecular identifiers. MiXCR, run by TCRdb on the 5' RACE reads, gives a single entry per CDR3 protein. Here the sample spans about 190,000 distinct CDR3 sequences, 15% to 20% being singletons. These data also featured in a second study, about T cells expressing NK-cell markers. That paper adds: The study did not resolve the HCMV specificity of expanded NKG2C+ T cell clones.

The clonotype was recovered from a woman younger than 30 in good health. The chain couples TRBV15 to TRBJ1-2; D is uncertain. Sample: CD8+ T cells sorted from blood. CDR3 nucleotide sequence: TGTGCCACCAGCGGACCCTTAAGGGAGGCCGCTAACTATGGCTACACCTTC. As protein: CATSGPLREAANYGYTF.